The entry below describes one T cell receptor (beta chain). This receptor's antigen is unknown. No much larger clone exists at a distance of one base, and base qualities are not known. The trial excluded patients who had a history of autoimmune disease or were on systemic immunosuppression. In every dose cohort, peripheral blood was drawn for TCR sequencing at baseline, cycle 4 day 1, and cycle 7 day 1. The samples were taken from a phase I, first-in-human, multicenter, open-label dose-escalation trial of ivuxolimab. Adults with locally advanced or metastatic melanoma, renal cell carcinoma, hepatocellular carcinoma or head and neck squamous cell carcinoma were enrolled in the trial. Before TCR sequencing, CD4+ and CD8+ T cells were separately sorted from peripheral blood. V loses 6 bases, J loses 9 bases, and the germline ends lie 19 bases apart. CDR1 and CDR2 are read off the germline V gene as MDHEN and SYDVKM. Counted from cysteine to phenylalanine, this CDR3 has 14 amino acids. Left in the record is the CDR3 DNA by itself, 42 bases read in frame from the first base.

The sample is drawn from a study of OX40 agonist ivuxolimab in advanced cancers. For the wider study: Ivuxolimab was a fully human IgG2 agonistic monoclonal antibody targeting the costimulatory receptor OX40 (CD134). Intravenous ivuxolimab was administered to patients every 2 weeks at six dose levels: 0.01, 0.1, 0.3, 1.5, 3 and 10 mg/kg. Of the approximately 53 patients in dose escalation, approximately 20 had hepatocellular carcinoma, some 15 had melanoma, 9 had renal cell carcinoma and 9 had head and neck cancer. In the dose-escalation cohort, 82.7% of patients were male, and the mean age was 60 years with a range of about 20 to 79. Patients were allowed to have had prior anti-PD-1, anti-PD-L1 or anti-CTLA-4 therapy, and 40% of the dose-escalation patients had previously received checkpoint inhibitors. Partial responses occurred in three dose-escalation patients, of whom one had hepatocellular carcinoma and two had cutaneous melanoma. Peripheral TCRbeta sequencing was intended to test whether TCR sequence diversity was altered and clonal T-cell expansion was caused by ivuxolimab. The paper reports the monotherapy dose-escalation portion (N of about 56 patients) of the phase I ivuxolimab trial. Broader findings and caveats from the paper: Partial responders in the 0.1-3.0 mg/kg groups had among the lowest normalized peripheral clonal expansion, especially among CD8+ T cells. Low levels of normalized T-cell clonal expansion were also seen in some patients who did not respond. After ivuxolimab, more expanded clones were found on average in CD8+ T cells than in CD4+ T cells. The antigen specificity of the clonally expanded peripheral T cells was not determined. At doses from 0.1 to 3.0 mg/kg, clonal expansion was seen in both CD4+ and CD8+ blood T cells between baseline and week 6.

To sequence the TCRbeta CDR3 region, genomic DNA was isolated from the sorted cells. The immunoSEQ Assay was used to sequence the TCRbeta CDR3 regions. Here the immuneACCESS table is served through TCRdb, limited to in-frame sequences with V and J called. Missing clones are a known gap in these copies; in checked studies unresolved V genes cover under half, and the rest lacks a known reason. Within this sample are 55,000 to 65,000 clones, with approximately 90% of them counted one time only. About 0.8% of the sample lies in the top ten. The sequencing here drew on CD4+ or CD8+ T cells sorted from blood, taken in a trial of the OX40 agonist ivuxolimab. Recombination connected TRBV28 to TRBJ2-3; the D gene is possibly TRBD1 or TRBD2, with 5 bases matching each. The receptor comes from an adult with an advanced solid tumor such as melanoma, head and neck, liver or kidney cancer. The sequence in DNA is TGTGCCAGCAGAGAGGGGCCGGCCAGAGAGACGCAGTATTTT. Its protein reads: CASREGPARETQYF.